The 19 T cell receptor beta chains reported below all come from one sample, sequenced in a study of cytomegalovirus exposure and HLA in healthy donors. Both 60 Vbeta primers and 13 Jbeta primers went into the PCR. Profiling relied on immunoSEQ multiplex PCR, and the TCRdb table lists in-frame clones only, not all of them. The sample has around 150,000 clones, about two thirds seen once; the top ten hold approximately 2.5%. The source material was PBMCs. The receptors were gathered from a woman aged 25-40 years in good health and CMV-seronegative.

The chain has TRBV5-4 and TRBJ2-5; the match to TRBD1 covers 10 bases. The CDR3 runs 14 residues. CDR1 and CDR2 from the germline V gene are SGHNT and YYREEE (reference sequence). Trimming removed 4 bases from V and 2 bases from J; junction bases left unmatched: 2. The CDR3 region has the DNA TGTGCCAGCAGCCCGGGACAGGGGCAAGAGACCCAGTACTTC. Encoded protein: CASSPGQGQETQYF.

V is TRBV19 and J is TRBJ1-3; D is unclear. The CDR3 spans 12 residues. Germline V lookup: CDR1 LNHDA, CDR2 SQIVND (reference sequence). The ends were cut back, 7 bases at V and 0 bases at J, with 4 bases in the middle. As DNA, the CDR3 is TGTGCCAGTATGGCCTCTGGAAACACCATATATTTT. It is translated as CASMASGNTIYF. The whole variable domain, remainder taken from reference TRBV19 and TRBJ1-3, is DGGITQSPKYLFRKEGQNVTLSCEQNLNHDAMYWYRQDPGQGLRLIYYSQIVNDFQKGDIAEGYSVSREKKESFPLTVTSAQKNPTAFYLCASMASGNTIYFGEGSWLTVV.

The chain links TRBV6-6 to TRBJ1-2; TRBD1 agrees at 8 bases. In germline, CDR1 is MNHNY, CDR2 SVGAGI (reference sequence). V was pared by 6 bases and J by 7 bases, with 7 bases of the junction left unmatched. The CDR3 has 13 amino acids. CDR3 in DNA: TGTGCCAGCAGGACTAGGGACAGGAGTGGCTACACCTTC. It specifies CASRTRDRSGYTF.

This clone was picked up one time. The gene calls are TRBV7-9 and TRBJ1-1, with TRBD1 as a possible D gene (5 bases). There are 17 residues in the CDR3. CDR1 is SEHNR, CDR2 FQNEAQ, per germline (reference sequence). V lost 4 bases and J 4 bases, leaving 22 bases between the germline ends. CDR3 nucleotide sequence: TGTGCCAGCAGCTACACGCCCTCGACGGGGGTGGTCACTGAAGCTTTCTTT. Amino acids: CASSYTPSTGVVTEAFF.

This chain connects TRBV14 to TRBJ2-1; 8 bases match TRBD1. This CDR3 is built from 15 residues. V was clipped by 2 bases and J by 6 bases; unmatched bases: 6. CDR1 and CDR2 from the germline V gene are SGHDN and FVKESK. CDR3 nucleotides: TGTGCCAGCAGCCAATACAGGGGGTATTTCAATGAGCAGTTCTTC. Translating it yields CASSQYRGYFNEQFF.

The CDR3 region is CASSEYRELGNTEAFF. The CDR3 DNA sequence: TGTGCCAGCAGTGAATATCGGGAATTGGGGAACACTGAAGCTTTCTTT. This rearrangement joins TRBV25-1 to TRBJ1-1; D gene ambiguous. The V and J ends lost 0 bases and 1 base respectively, with 12 bases between them. This CDR3 comprises 16 residues. CDR1 is MGHDK and CDR2 is SYGVNS in the germline V gene.

The chain combines TRBV6-6 with TRBJ2-5; D uncertain. CDR1 and CDR2 (germline): MNHNY, SVGAGI (reference sequence). V shed 0 bases and J shed 0 bases, with 5 bases lying between them. The CDR3 has 14 amino acids. The CDR3 reads CASSYSRNQETQYF. CDR3 sequence (DNA): TGTGCCAGCAGTTACTCGAGGAACCAAGAGACCCAGTACTTC.

This sequence joins TRBV29-1 and TRBJ2-2, with TRBD2 matching over 8 bases. Germline V gene data show CDR1 as SQVTM and CDR2 as ANQGSEA. This CDR3 has 12 amino acids. V trimming: 5 bases; J trimming: 9 bases; junction bases outside the gene matches: 5. CDR3: CSVTIAGRELFF. In DNA form, the CDR3 reads TGCAGCGTTACAATAGCGGGGAGGGAGCTGTTTTTT.

The rearrangement links TRBV15 to TRBJ2-1; TRBD2 aligns across 14 bases. In germline, CDR1 is LNHNV, CDR2 YYDKDF (reference sequence). The CDR3 is made up of 17 amino acids. J lost 8 bases, V lost 0 bases, and 6 bases had no gene match. This CDR3 is CATSRDPGLAGGDEQFF. For the CDR3, the DNA is TGTGCCACCAGCAGAGATCCCGGACTAGCGGGAGGAGATGAGCAGTTCTTC.

V usage is TRBV11-1 and J usage is TRBJ2-7; 8 bases map to TRBD1. The CDR3 has 15 amino acids. The germline CDR1 and CDR2 sequences are SGHAT and FQDESV (reference sequence). Trimming at V came to 1 base and at J to 0 bases, leaving 2 bases not matched to a gene. As DNA, the CDR3 is TGTGCCAGCAGCTTAGGACAGGGGTCCTCCTACGAGCAGTACTTC. It specifies CASSLGQGSSYEQYF.

The V gene is TRBV2, the J gene TRBJ2-1; 10 bases line up with TRBD2. The CDR3 is made up of 15 amino acids. The junction had 11 bases not matched to a gene; V was cut back by 7 bases and J by 8 bases. CDR1 is SNHLY and CDR2 is FYNNEI in the germline V gene. The DNA for the CDR3 is TGTGCCAGCAAAACTAGCGGGAATACCTGGTATGAGCAGTTCTTC. This codes for CASKTSGNTWYEQFF.

This clone was seen only a few times. The genes are TRBV9 and TRBJ2-1, with D perhaps matching TRBD2 (5 bases). Germline V gives CDR1 SGDLS, CDR2 YYNGEE. The CDR3 covers 12 residues. The V end lost 3 bases, the J end lost 7 bases, and 8 bases lay between the germline ends. CDR3 coding DNA: TGTGCCAGCAGCGCCGGACTTAATGAGCAGTTCTTC. This translates into CASSAGLNEQFF.

This clone was detected a few times. V usage is TRBV30 and J usage is TRBJ1-5; 11 nucleotides match TRBD1. Germline values: CDR1 GTSNPN, CDR2 SVGIG (reference sequence). The CDR3 loop spans 17 amino acids. Germline trimming cut 2 bases from V and 3 bases from J; bases unmatched to any gene: 9. CDR3 DNA sequence: TGTGCCTGGAGTCGGCGGACAGGGGGCATCGACAATCAGCCCCAGCATTTT. Protein product: CAWSRRTGGIDNQPQHF.

The chain recombines TRBV5-1 with TRBJ2-7, with 13 nucleotides matching TRBD2. The J segment lost 2 bases and the V segment lost 3 bases, leaving 5 bases of the junction unmatched. Germline V gives CDR1 SGHRS, CDR2 YFSETQ. This CDR3 spans 16 amino acids. The CDR3 DNA reads TGCGCCAGCAGCTCCGGGACTAGCGGGATAGCCTACGAGCAGTACTTC. Translating it yields CASSSGTSGIAYEQYF.

The count of this clone is one. V gene TRBV19 combines with J gene TRBJ2-7; weak D call: TRBD2 (7 bases). The germline V gene has CDR1 LNHDA and CDR2 SQIVND (reference sequence). The CDR3 has 14 amino acids. Trimming pared 0 bases from V and 6 bases from J, leaving 12 bases between. For the CDR3, the DNA is TGTGCCAGTAGTATAGAGGGGGGGCGTTTCGAGCAGTACTTC. The encoded protein is CASSIEGGRFEQYF.

This clone was observed a handful of times. This chain joins TRBV5-1 and TRBJ2-7; 7 nucleotides agree with TRBD1. CDR1 and CDR2 (germline): SGHRS, YFSETQ. V dropped 4 bases and J dropped 7; count of bases not matched to a gene: 14. The CDR3 totals 15 residues. Here the CDR3 DNA reads TGCGCCAGCAGCGTGAGGGACAGTCGGGAAGGGGAGCAGTACTTC. Translation gives CASSVRDSREGEQYF.

The rearrangement joins TRBV7-9 to TRBJ1-1, with D perhaps TRBD1 (6 bases). There are 13 residues in the CDR3. V was shortened by 0 bases and J by 6 bases, with 8 bases between the two germline ends. CDR1 is SEHNR and CDR2 is FQNEAQ in the germline V gene (reference sequence). Here the CDR3 reads CASSLAGASEAFF. CDR3 coding DNA: TGTGCCAGCAGCTTAGCGGGGGCGTCTGAAGCTTTCTTT.

This clone was counted only a few times. The chain links TRBV4-2 to TRBJ1-4; tentatively, D is TRBD1 (5 bases). The CDR3 has 17 residues. Per germline, CDR1 LGHNA and CDR2 YNFKEQ. The V end lost 8 bases, the J end lost 7 bases, and 26 bases lay between the germline ends. CDR3 amino acids: CASDPGENGLDGEKLFF. CDR3 nucleotides: TGTGCCAGCGATCCGGGGGAAAATGGATTAGACGGTGAAAAACTGTTTTTT.

This chain joins TRBV7-3 and TRBJ2-3, with no clear D. Deletions cut 9 bases from V and 6 bases from J, with 13 bases between. In germline, CDR1 is SGHTA, CDR2 FQGTGA. The CDR3 sequence is 12 residues long. This CDR3 reads CARLKPTDTQYF. CDR3 DNA sequence: TGTGCCAGACTTAAGCCGACTGATACGCAGTATTTT.